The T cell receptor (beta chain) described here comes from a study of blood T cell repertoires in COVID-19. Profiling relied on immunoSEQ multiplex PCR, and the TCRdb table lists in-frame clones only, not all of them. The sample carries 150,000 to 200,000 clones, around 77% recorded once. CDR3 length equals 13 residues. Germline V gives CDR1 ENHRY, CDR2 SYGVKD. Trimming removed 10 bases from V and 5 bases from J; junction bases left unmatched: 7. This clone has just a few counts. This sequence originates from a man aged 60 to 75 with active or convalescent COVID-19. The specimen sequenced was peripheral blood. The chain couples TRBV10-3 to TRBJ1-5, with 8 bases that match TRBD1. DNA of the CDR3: TGTGCCACCGGACAGGGAGTGGATCAGCCCCAGCATTTT. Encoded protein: CATGQGVDQPQHF.